Below, 32 T cell receptor beta chains from the same sample are listed, as sequenced in a study of shared clonotypes between healthy human individuals. Assay: immunoSEQ multiplex PCR; the TCRdb copy retains only in-frame clones and omits some. There are about 1.4 million clones in the sample; around 97% occur only once, and roughly 1.2% lies in the top ten. Sequencing was done on a sample of naive CD4+ T cells sorted from blood. The subset here: CD45RA+ positively selected. All receptors derive from a man aged 25 to 40 in good health.

The V call is TRBV30, the J call TRBJ2-7; TRBD2 aligns across 8 bases. Germline CDR1 is GTSNPN and CDR2 is SVGIG (reference sequence). The CDR3 has 15 amino acids. Trimming cost V 3 bases and J 0 bases; bases outside gene matches: 7. The CDR3 here is CAWRLAAGGSYEQYF. The CDR3 nucleotides read TGTGCCTGGAGGTTAGCGGCGGGAGGCTCCTACGAGCAGTACTTC. Based on the CDR3 plus reference TRBV30 and TRBJ2-7, the full variable domain is SQTIHQWPATLVQPVGSPLSLECTVEGTSNPNLYWYRQAAGRGLQLLFYSVGIGQISSEVPQNLSASRPQDRQFILSSKKLLLSDSGFYLCAWRLAAGGSYEQYFGPGTRLTVT.

The V and J genes are TRBV28 and TRBJ2-1; 9 bases are a match to TRBD2. This CDR3 has 14 amino acids. Germline V gene sequence: CDR1 MDHEN, CDR2 SYDVKM. The V segment lost 7 bases and the J segment 9 bases; nucleotides outside the gene matches: 10. CDR3 sequence reads: CASIRGGRVGEQFF. For the CDR3, the DNA is TGTGCCAGCATCCGTGGCGGGAGGGTGGGTGAGCAGTTCTTC.

This chain links TRBV11-2 with TRBJ2-7; TRBD2 matches 7 bases. Germline assignment: CDR1 SGHAT and CDR2 FQNNGV. CDR3 length: 15 residues. J was trimmed by 6 bases and V by 2 bases; bases with no gene match: 10. The CDR3 sequence is CASSLRSGKGPEQYF. CDR3 sequence (DNA): TGTGCCAGCAGCTTAAGAAGCGGGAAGGGGCCCGAGCAGTACTTC.

The rearrangement links TRBV6-1 to TRBJ1-3; D unresolved. Trimming shortened V by 7 bases and J by 0 bases, and 10 bases separated the two germline ends. Per the germline V gene, CDR1 is MNHNS and CDR2 is SASEGT. The CDR3 sequence is 14 residues long. The CDR3 nucleotides read TGTGCCAGCACCGAACAGCCCTCTGGAAACACCATATATTTT. Its translation is CASTEQPSGNTIYF.

The rearrangement uses TRBV28 and TRBJ2-1; 7 bases agree with TRBD1. CDR1 is MDHEN and CDR2 is SYDVKM in the germline V gene. The CDR3 length is 14 residues. V was clipped by 4 bases and J by 5 bases; unmatched bases: 5. DNA for the CDR3: TGTGCCAGCAGTTCGACCGGGACAGACAATGAGCAGTTCTTC. It yields the protein CASSSTGTDNEQFF.

V usage is TRBV11-3 and J usage is TRBJ2-1; 12 bases line up with TRBD2. J lost 4 bases, V lost 5 bases, and 6 bases had no gene match. This CDR3 region has 16 residues. Germline V lookup: CDR1 SGHNT, CDR2 YENEEA. CDR3 bases: TGTGCCAGCAGCACCTCCGGACTAGCGGGATACAATGAGCAGTTCTTC. Translation gives CASSTSGLAGYNEQFF. The full variable domain, rest sourced from reference TRBV11-3 and TRBJ2-1, is EAGVVQSPRYKIIEKKQPVAFWCNPISGHNTLYWYLQNLGQGPELLIRYENEEAVDDSQLPKDRFSAERLKGVDSTLKIQPAELGDSAVYLCASSTSGLAGYNEQFFGPGTRLTVL.

This chain connects TRBV6-5 to TRBJ2-2; unclear D gene. Trimming left V 2 bases short and J 3 bases short, with 7 bases between. CDR3 length: 14 amino acids. In germline, CDR1 is MNHEY, CDR2 SVGAGI. In nucleotides, the CDR3 is TGTGCCAGCAGTTACAACCGGGACACCGGGGAGCTGTTTTTT. Translating it yields CASSYNRDTGELFF.

This sequence joins TRBV2 and TRBJ1-4, with D perhaps matching TRBD1 (6 bases). The germline V and J ends were trimmed by 10 bases and 7 bases, with 13 bases remaining between them. The germline V gene encodes CDR1 SNHLY and CDR2 FYNNEI. This CDR3 contains 12 residues. The CDR3 bases are TGTGCCACCAGACAGGCGGGTGAAAAACTGTTTTTT. Its translation is CATRQAGEKLFF.

V and J are TRBV12-2 and TRBJ2-1; no DNA check was done on the table's D call, TRBD1. TRBV12-2 is designated a pseudogene. The CDR3 runs to 16 residues. The CDR3 bases are TGTGCAAGTCGCTTAGTTGCCCTTAAGGGGAACAATGAGCAGTTCTTC. This sequence encodes CASRLVALKGNNEQFF.

This chain uses TRBV7-9 with TRBJ2-1; 9 nucleotides match TRBD1. The germline gives CDR1 SEHNR, CDR2 FQNEAQ (reference sequence). After removal of 3 bases from V and 4 bases from J, the junction contained 13 bases not matched to a gene. This CDR3 has 18 amino acids. CDR3 nucleotide sequence: TGTGCCAGCAGCTTCCCCCTGGACAGGGGATATGCGTACAATGAGCAGTTCTTC. The encoded protein is CASSFPLDRGYAYNEQFF.

The chain is built from TRBV9 and TRBJ2-5, with D perhaps matching TRBD2 (6 bases). CDR3 length equals 16 residues. Between the trimmed V and J ends, which lost 0 bases and 4 bases, there was a span of 16 bases. Per germline, CDR1 SGDLS and CDR2 YYNGEE. The CDR3 DNA follows: TGTGCCAGCAGCGTAGGTAACGGGAGAGGAGGAGAGACCCAGTACTTC. Translating gives CASSVGNGRGGETQYF.

This clone was seen only a few times. Other DNA variants within this sample encode the same CDR3. The genes are TRBV5-4 and TRBJ1-1; maybe TRBD1 (6 bases). This CDR3 is 13 amino acids long. V dropped 5 bases and J dropped 1 base, with 9 bases sitting between them. Germline V gene sequence: CDR1 SGHNT, CDR2 YYREEE (reference sequence). DNA for the CDR3: TGTGCCAGCAGACCACAGGGGAACACTGAAGCTTTCTTT. This gives the protein CASRPQGNTEAFF.

This chain joins TRBV19 and TRBJ1-5; 12 nucleotides match TRBD1. This CDR3 is built from 16 residues. Germline lookup yields CDR1 LNHDA and CDR2 SQIVND (reference sequence). The V and J ends lost 7 bases and 6 bases, in that order; junction bases with no gene match: 10. This CDR3 reads CASKIRGQGAVQPQHF. The CDR3 coding sequence is TGTGCCAGTAAGATTAGGGGACAGGGGGCTGTTCAGCCCCAGCATTTT.

This CDR3 reads CASSHAGELFF. CDR3 sequence (DNA): TGTGCCAGCAGCCACGCCGGGGAGCTGTTTTTT. The chain has TRBV11-2 and TRBJ2-2; D is ambiguous. Germline V gene sequence: CDR1 SGHAT, CDR2 FQNNGV. The CDR3 has 11 amino acids. V was pared by 5 bases and J by 6 bases, with 4 bases between.

The CDR3 region is CASSLPATPRAFF. The CDR3 nucleotides are TGTGCCAGCAGCTTACCAGCAACGCCCCGCGCTTTCTTT. The chain joins TRBV7-8 to TRBJ1-1; unclear D gene. The CDR3 extends over 13 amino acids. Germline V gene sequence: CDR1 SGHVS, CDR2 FQNEAQ. Trimming removed 2 bases from V and 11 bases from J, with 15 bases in between.

The chain joins TRBV10-2 to TRBJ2-1, with 10 bases lining up with TRBD2. J was trimmed by 8 bases and V by 7 bases; bases with no gene match: 8. Germline loops: CDR1 WSHSY, CDR2 SAAADI. This CDR3 contains 14 residues. CDR3 amino acids: CASKSASGGDEQFF. In nucleotides, the CDR3 is TGCGCCAGCAAATCGGCTAGCGGGGGCGATGAGCAGTTCTTC.

The chain joins TRBV28 to TRBJ2-1; 9 nucleotides match TRBD2. Germline loops: CDR1 MDHEN, CDR2 SYDVKM. The CDR3 is 15 amino acids. Unmatched junction bases numbered 4, after V lost 5 bases and J lost 2 bases. The chain's CDR3 is CASSLSGRPYNEQFF. The CDR3, as DNA: TGTGCCAGCAGTCTTAGCGGGAGACCCTACAATGAGCAGTTCTTC.

The chain recombines TRBV15 with TRBJ2-1; 8 bases are a match to TRBD1. The CDR3 contains 19 residues. The V gene's germline CDR1 is LNHNV and CDR2 YYDKDF (reference sequence). Germline trimming cut 0 bases from V and 2 bases from J; bases unmatched to any gene: 12. The CDR3 loop is CATSRDARTGTGAYNEQFF. Written as DNA, the CDR3 is TGTGCCACCAGCAGAGATGCCCGGACAGGGACGGGAGCCTACAATGAGCAGTTCTTC.

The V gene is TRBV10-3, the J gene TRBJ1-4, with a possible D match to TRBD1 (5 bases). The CDR3 is made up of 13 amino acids. V was shortened by 6 bases and J by 3 bases, with 8 bases between the two germline ends. Germline values: CDR1 ENHRY, CDR2 SYGVKD. CDR3 nucleotides: TGTGCCATCAGGGGGGGAGCTAATGAAAAACTGTTTTTT. It is translated as CAIRGGANEKLFF.

V and J are TRBV18 and TRBJ2-5, with 9 bases aligning to TRBD1. V was clipped by 3 bases and J by 2 bases; unmatched bases: 7. Germline lookup yields CDR1 KGHSH and CDR2 LQKENI. This CDR3 comprises 16 residues. DNA of the CDR3: TGTGCCAGCTCACCCCTCGGGGGGACAGGGCAAGAGACCCAGTACTTC. This sequence encodes CASSPLGGTGQETQYF.

The V and J genes are TRBV28 and TRBJ2-7; 7 nucleotides align to TRBD1. The V gene's germline CDR1 is MDHEN and CDR2 SYDVKM. V was pared by 2 bases and J by 0 bases, with 4 bases of the junction left unmatched. The CDR3 sequence is 15 residues long. The CDR3 is CASSLRTGYSYEQYF. In DNA, the CDR3 is TGTGCCAGCAGTTTAAGGACAGGCTACTCCTACGAGCAGTACTTC.

Note on this clone: The junction departs from germline at one end; a sequencing error may be responsible. The chain links TRBV4-3 to TRBJ1-2; TRBD1 is a possible D gene (5 bases). CDR3 length: 12 amino acids. The germline V gene encodes CDR1 LGHNA and CDR2 YSLEER. The CDR3 sequence is CASSQVRGNYTF. In DNA, the CDR3 is TGCGCCAGCAGTCAAGTAAGGGGAAACTACACCTTC.

In its sample, this clone was seen a few times. The chain couples TRBV19 to TRBJ1-5; possibly TRBD1 for D (5 bases). This CDR3 is built from 15 residues. In germline, CDR1 is LNHDA, CDR2 SQIVND (reference sequence). V was pared by 6 bases and J by 6 bases, with 18 bases between. DNA for the CDR3: TGTGCCAGTAGAACTACAGGTGCAGTGGGTCAGCCCCAGCATTTT. This gives the protein CASRTTGAVGQPQHF. Variable domain in full (rest from reference TRBV19 and TRBJ1-5): DGGITQSPKYLFRKEGQNVTLSCEQNLNHDAMYWYRQDPGQGLRLIYYSQIVNDFQKGDIAEGYSVSREKKESFPLTVTSAQKNPTAFYLCASRTTGAVGQPQHFGDGTRLSIL.

J is TRBJ2-7 and V is TRBV7-9, with TRBD2 matching over 9 bases. Losses at the gene ends were 5 bases for V and 6 bases for J; bases not matched to a gene: 5. The CDR3 is 13 amino acids. CDR1 and CDR2 from the germline V gene are SEHNR and FQNEAQ (reference sequence). Here the CDR3 DNA reads TGTGCCAGCAGCGCCGGGACTAGCTTCGAGCAGTACTTC. It translates to CASSAGTSFEQYF. Drawing the rest from reference TRBV7-9 and TRBJ2-7, the complete variable domain is DTGVSQNPRHKITKRGQNVTFRCDPISEHNRLYWYRQTLGQGPEFLTYFQNEAQLEKSRLLSDRFSAERPKGSFSTLEIQRTEQGDSAMYLCASSAGTSFEQYFGPGTRLTVT.

In this sample, this clone turned up once. The chain carries TRBV30 and TRBJ1-4; TRBD1 might be the D (6 bases). Deletions cut 0 bases from V and 6 bases from J, with 8 bases between. There are 13 residues in the CDR3. Looked up from germline, CDR1 is GTSNPN and CDR2 is SVGIG (reference sequence). The CDR3 coding sequence is TGTGCCTGGAGTGTTAAGGGGGATGAAAAACTGTTTTTT. Amino acids: CAWSVKGDEKLFF.

V is TRBV7-8 and J is TRBJ2-2, with 9 bases aligning to TRBD1. This CDR3 comprises 17 residues. The ends lost 1 base at V and 3 bases at J; junction bases unmatched: 6. The germline V gene has CDR1 SGHVS and CDR2 FQNEAQ. The CDR3 sequence is CASSLVSQGAYTGELFF. The DNA for the CDR3 is TGTGCCAGCAGCTTAGTTTCACAGGGGGCTTACACCGGGGAGCTGTTTTTT.

The chain combines TRBV18 with TRBJ2-7; D call uncertain. CDR1 is KGHSH, CDR2 LQKENI, per germline. V lost 0 bases and J 7 bases, leaving 7 bases between the germline ends. CDR3 length equals 12 residues. The DNA for the CDR3 is TGTGCCAGCTCACCACCGTCGGAGGAGCAGTACTTC. The encoded protein is CASSPPSEEQYF.

The chain has TRBV27 and TRBJ1-4; D is undetermined. CDR1 and CDR2 (germline): MNHEY, SMNVEV (reference sequence). V dropped 5 bases and J dropped 7 bases, with 5 bases sitting between them. The CDR3 totals 11 residues. CDR3 DNA sequence: TGTGCCAGCAGTCCCGGTGAAAAACTGTTTTTT. Translating it yields CASSPGEKLFF.

J is TRBJ2-7 and V is TRBV4-1, with 9 bases lining up with TRBD1. In germline, CDR1 is MGHRA, CDR2 YSYEKL. The length of the CDR3 is 14 residues. With V trimmed by 4 bases and J by 4 bases, 5 bases remained unmatched. CDR3: CASSRRDRVYEQYF. The CDR3, as DNA: TGCGCCAGCAGCCGACGGGACAGGGTGTACGAGCAGTACTTC.

This chain joins TRBV18 and TRBJ1-1, with D hard to call. The CDR3 spans 14 residues. Germline V lookup: CDR1 KGHSH, CDR2 LQKENI. V was clipped by 3 bases and J by 0 bases, with 8 bases between them. CDR3 nucleotide sequence: TGTGCCAGCTCACCGTTCAACATGAACACTGAAGCTTTCTTT. Its translation: CASSPFNMNTEAFF.

The gene calls are TRBV2 and TRBJ1-1, with 7 bases lining up with TRBD1. The CDR3 consists of 14 residues. Losses at the gene ends were 7 bases for V and 0 bases for J; bases not matched to a gene: 5. From germline, CDR1 is SNHLY and CDR2 FYNNEI. In nucleotides, the CDR3 is TGTGCCAGCAAGAAAGGGACAGTGAACACTGAAGCTTTCTTT. Its translation: CASKKGTVNTEAFF.

The chain has TRBV5-1 and TRBJ2-7, with TRBD2 identical over 8 bases. V shed 1 base, J shed 2 bases, and the junction held 2 bases outside the gene matches. This CDR3 comprises 14 residues. CDR1 and CDR2 from the germline V gene are SGHRS and YFSETQ. CDR3 sequence reads: CASSLPAGAYEQYF. CDR3 sequence (DNA): TGCGCCAGCAGCTTGCCAGCGGGGGCCTACGAGCAGTACTTC.